This TCR beta chain was captured in a study of vaccination effects on CD4 cells after COVID-19. Using immunoSEQ multiplex PCR, the repertoire was profiled, and TCRdb retains in-frame clones only, with some absent. The sample includes nearly 45,000 clones, 72% seen only once; the top ten take less than 10%. CDR3 length: 14 residues. The V end was cut by 2 bases, the J end by 4 bases, with 10 bases between. Germline V lookup: CDR1 KGHDR, CDR2 SFDVKD. Comment on this clone: No antigen is known for it.

General study findings and limits: Clones that were induced by infection or by vaccine showed marked contraction late after vaccination.

The culture ran for 10 days, and then CD4+ T cells were isolated. BNT162b2 vaccine or mRNA-1273 vaccine was given to participants in two doses. This clonotype was sampled from a human donor who received a COVID-19 vaccine. This specimen consisted of CD4+ T cells from PBMCs cultured without peptide, obtained after COVID-19 vaccination. The chain recombines TRBV24-1 with TRBJ1-2; weak D call: TRBD1 (5 bases). CDR3 in amino acids: CATSDSRGAYGYTF. As DNA, the CDR3 is TGTGCCACCAGTGATTCGAGGGGAGCCTATGGCTACACCTTC.